One sample yielded the 4 T cell receptor beta chains listed below, sequenced in a study of blood T cell repertoires in COVID-19. Only in-frame clones appear in the TCRdb table, and some are missing; sequencing was by immunoSEQ multiplex PCR. The table includes about 52,000 clones, roughly four fifths detected once. The sequenced sample consisted of peripheral blood. The receptors originated from a man between 65 and 79 years old with active COVID-19.

The J gene is TRBJ2-1, the V gene TRBV9; 7 nucleotides agree with TRBD2. In germline, CDR1 is SGDLS, CDR2 YYNGEE. Trimming at V came to 0 bases and at J to 13 bases, leaving 10 bases not matched to a gene. The CDR3 is made up of 14 amino acids. CDR3 protein: CASSVDSRVAGQFF. As DNA, the CDR3 is TGTGCCAGCAGCGTAGATTCTCGGGTAGCGGGCCAGTTCTTC.

The chain joins TRBV2 to TRBJ2-7, with D possibly being TRBD1 (5 bases). The V gene lost 1 base and the J gene lost 6 bases, with 13 bases spanning the gap. The germline CDR1 and CDR2 sequences are SNHLY and FYNNEI. The CDR3 extends over 14 amino acids. CDR3 sequence (DNA): TGTGCCAGCAGTGAAGGGTCAGGGTTTAGCGAGCAGTACTTC. This translates into CASSEGSGFSEQYF.

This chain uses TRBV7-2 with TRBJ2-1, with 7 bases that match TRBD1. This CDR3 contains 14 residues. The V gene's germline CDR1 is SGHTA and CDR2 FQGNSA. V dropped 2 bases and J dropped 5; count of bases not matched to a gene: 3. The CDR3 loop reads CASSLRDRDNEQFF. CDR3 sequence (DNA): TGTGCCAGCAGCTTAAGGGACAGAGACAATGAGCAGTTCTTC.

The gene calls are TRBV7-2 and TRBJ1-1, with D hard to call. This CDR3 has 11 residues. The V and J ends lost 6 bases and 10 bases respectively, with 12 bases between them. Germline CDR1 is SGHTA and CDR2 is FQGNSA. In nucleotides, the CDR3 is TGTGCCAGCAGATACTCCATAGTAGCTTTCTTT. Translation gives CASRYSIVAFF.